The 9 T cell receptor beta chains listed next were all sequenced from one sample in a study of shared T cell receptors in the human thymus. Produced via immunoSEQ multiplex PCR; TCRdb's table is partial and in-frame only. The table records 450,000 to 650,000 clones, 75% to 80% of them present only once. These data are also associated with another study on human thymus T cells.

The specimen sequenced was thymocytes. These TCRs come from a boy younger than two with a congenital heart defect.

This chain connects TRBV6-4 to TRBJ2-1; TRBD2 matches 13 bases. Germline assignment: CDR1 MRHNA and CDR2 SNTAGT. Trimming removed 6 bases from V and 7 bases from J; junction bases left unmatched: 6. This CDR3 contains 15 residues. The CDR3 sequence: CASSLLAGGPNEQFF. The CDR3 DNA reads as TGTGCCAGCAGCCTACTAGCGGGAGGGCCTAATGAGCAGTTCTTC.

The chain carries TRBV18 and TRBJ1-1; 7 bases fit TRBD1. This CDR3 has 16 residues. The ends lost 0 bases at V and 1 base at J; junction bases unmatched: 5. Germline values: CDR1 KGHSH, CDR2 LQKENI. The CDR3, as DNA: TGTGCCAGCTCACCACCGTTAGGGGGCCAGAACACTGAAGCTTTCTTT. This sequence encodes CASSPPLGGQNTEAFF.

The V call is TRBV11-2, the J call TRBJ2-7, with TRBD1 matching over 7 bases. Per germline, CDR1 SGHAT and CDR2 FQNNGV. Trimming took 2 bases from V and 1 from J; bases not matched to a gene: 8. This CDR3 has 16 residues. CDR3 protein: CASSLQTGRNSYEQYF. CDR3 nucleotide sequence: TGTGCCAGCAGCTTACAGACAGGGAGAAATTCCTACGAGCAGTACTTC.

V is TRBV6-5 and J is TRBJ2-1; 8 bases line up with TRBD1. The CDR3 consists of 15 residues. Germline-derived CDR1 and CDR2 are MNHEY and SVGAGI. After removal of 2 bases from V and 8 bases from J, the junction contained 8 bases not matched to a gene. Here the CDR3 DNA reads TGTGCCAGCAGTTACCATAGGACAGGGATCGATGAGCAGTTCTTC. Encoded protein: CASSYHRTGIDEQFF.

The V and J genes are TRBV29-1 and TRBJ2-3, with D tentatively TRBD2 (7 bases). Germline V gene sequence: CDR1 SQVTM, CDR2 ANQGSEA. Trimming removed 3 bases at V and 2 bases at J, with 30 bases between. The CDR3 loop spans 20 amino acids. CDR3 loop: CSVEIVPGADREVNTDTQYF. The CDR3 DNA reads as TGCAGCGTTGAGATAGTACCGGGGGCGGACCGGGAGGTAAACACAGATACGCAGTATTTT.

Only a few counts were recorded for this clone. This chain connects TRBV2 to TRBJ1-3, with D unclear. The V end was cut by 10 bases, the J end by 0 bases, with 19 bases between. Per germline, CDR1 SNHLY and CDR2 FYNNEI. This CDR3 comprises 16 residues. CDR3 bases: TGTGCCACCCGTGTGCTAAAAGAAAACTCTGGAAACACCATATATTTT. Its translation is CATRVLKENSGNTIYF.

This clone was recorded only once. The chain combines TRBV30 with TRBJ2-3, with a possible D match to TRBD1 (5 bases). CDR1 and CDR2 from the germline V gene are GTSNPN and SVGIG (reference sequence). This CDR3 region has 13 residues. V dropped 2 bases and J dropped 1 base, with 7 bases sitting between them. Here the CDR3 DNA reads TGTGCCTGGAGTAGCAGGGGCACAGATACGCAGTATTTT. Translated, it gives CAWSSRGTDTQYF.

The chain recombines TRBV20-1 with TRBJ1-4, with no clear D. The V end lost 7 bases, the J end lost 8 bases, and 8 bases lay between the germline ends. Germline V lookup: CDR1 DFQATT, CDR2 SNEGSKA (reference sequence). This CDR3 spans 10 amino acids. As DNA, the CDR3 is TGCAGTGACGCGAGGGAAAAACTGTTTTTT. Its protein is CSDAREKLFF.

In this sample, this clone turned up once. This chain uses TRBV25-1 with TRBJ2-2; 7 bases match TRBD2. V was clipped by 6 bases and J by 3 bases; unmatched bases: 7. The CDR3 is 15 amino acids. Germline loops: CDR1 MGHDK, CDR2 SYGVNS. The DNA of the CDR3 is TGTGCCAGCAGGGGGCGGGAGTATCACACCGGGGAGCTGTTTTTT. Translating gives CASRGREYHTGELFF.